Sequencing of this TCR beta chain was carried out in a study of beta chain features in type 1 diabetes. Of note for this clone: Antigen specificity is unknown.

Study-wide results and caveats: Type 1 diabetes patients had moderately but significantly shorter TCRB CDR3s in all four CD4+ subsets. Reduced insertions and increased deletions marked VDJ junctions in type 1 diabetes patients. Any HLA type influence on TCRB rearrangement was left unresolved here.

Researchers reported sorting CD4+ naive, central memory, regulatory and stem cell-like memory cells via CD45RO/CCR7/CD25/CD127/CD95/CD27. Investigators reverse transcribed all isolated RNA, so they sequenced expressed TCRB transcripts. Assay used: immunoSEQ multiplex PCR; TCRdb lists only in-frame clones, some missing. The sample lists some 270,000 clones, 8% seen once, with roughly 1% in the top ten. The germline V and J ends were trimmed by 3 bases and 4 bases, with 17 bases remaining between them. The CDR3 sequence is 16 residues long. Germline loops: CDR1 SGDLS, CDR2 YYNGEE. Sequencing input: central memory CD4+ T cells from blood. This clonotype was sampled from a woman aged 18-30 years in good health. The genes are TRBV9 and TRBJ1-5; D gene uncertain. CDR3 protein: CASSASDSGWNQPQHF. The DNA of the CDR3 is TGTGCCAGCAGCGCTTCAGACTCCGGGTGGAATCAGCCCCAGCATTTT.